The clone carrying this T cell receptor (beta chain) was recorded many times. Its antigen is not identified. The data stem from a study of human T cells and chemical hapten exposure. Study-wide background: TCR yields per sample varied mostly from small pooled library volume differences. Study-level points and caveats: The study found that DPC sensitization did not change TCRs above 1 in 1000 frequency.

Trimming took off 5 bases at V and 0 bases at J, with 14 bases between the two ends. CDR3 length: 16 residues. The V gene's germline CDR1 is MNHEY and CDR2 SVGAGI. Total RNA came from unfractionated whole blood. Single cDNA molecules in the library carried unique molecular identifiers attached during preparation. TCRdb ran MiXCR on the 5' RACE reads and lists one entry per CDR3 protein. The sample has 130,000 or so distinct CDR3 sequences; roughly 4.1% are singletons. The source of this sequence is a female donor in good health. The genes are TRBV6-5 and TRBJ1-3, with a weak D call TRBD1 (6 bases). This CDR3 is CASSRGGPHSGNTIYF. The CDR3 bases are TGTGCCAGCAGTAGAGGGGGGCCGCACTCTGGAAACACCATATATTTT.